This T cell receptor beta chain came from a study of CD8+ T cells in alopecia areata. Findings and caveats of the study: Higher clonality and more expanded CD8+ clones appeared in lesional than normal scalp.

For this clone: Its specificity is unknown.

The CDR3 has 16 residues. V lost 0 bases, J lost 1 base, and 2 bases stayed unmatched. Germline assignment: CDR1 SGHRS and CDR2 YFSETQ. Cell sorting was applied to PBMCs, and CD4+ and CD8+ T cells were collected. As the sequencing template, cDNA was produced by extracting RNA and reverse transcribing it. Method: immunoSEQ multiplex PCR; TCRdb's copy keeps in-frame clones and lacks some. The table has more than 200,000 clones, 67% seen once; the top ten hold 1.2%. The chain recombines TRBV5-1 with TRBJ2-5; 11 bases are shared with TRBD2. The starting material was CD4+ T cells sorted from blood, obtained at week 0. This sequence was found in a human donor with alopecia areata. This CDR3 reads CASSLAGTSGQETQYF. The CDR3 nucleotides read TGCGCCAGCAGCTTGGCCGGGACTAGCGGCCAAGAGACCCAGTACTTC.